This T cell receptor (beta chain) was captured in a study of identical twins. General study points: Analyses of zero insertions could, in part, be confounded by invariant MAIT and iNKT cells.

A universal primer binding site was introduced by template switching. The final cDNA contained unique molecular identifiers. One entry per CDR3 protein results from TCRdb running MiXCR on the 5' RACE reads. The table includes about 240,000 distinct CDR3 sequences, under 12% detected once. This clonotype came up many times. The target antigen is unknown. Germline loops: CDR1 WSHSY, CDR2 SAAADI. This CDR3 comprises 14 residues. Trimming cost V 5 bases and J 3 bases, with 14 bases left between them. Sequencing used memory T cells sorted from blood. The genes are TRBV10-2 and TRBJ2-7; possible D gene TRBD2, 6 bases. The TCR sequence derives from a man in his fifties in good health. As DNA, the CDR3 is TGCGCCAGCAGTTACCGGGACTGGGGCTACGAGCAGTACTTC. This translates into CASSYRDWGYEQYF.